This TCR beta chain derives from a study of T cell repertoires in cytomegalovirus infection. Study-wide context: It can be stated that public TCR beta signatures indicated CMV infection as well as a matching HLA type. General study findings and limits: The ex vivo response was dominated by HLA-C-restricted CMV-specific TCR beta clonotypes. Identification of carriers of CMV plus the relevant HLA was achieved through cumulative public TCR beta family frequency.

In its sample, this clonotype was seen a few times. Its antigen is still unknown. V dropped 3 bases and J dropped 5; count of bases not matched to a gene: 4. This CDR3 spans 17 amino acids. TCRdb redid the calling of the reads with MiXCR, one entry per CDR3 protein. The sample consists of around 180,000 distinct CDR3 sequences, about 21% of them appearing once. The V call is TRBV12-3 or TRBV12-4, the J call TRBJ2-2; 15 nucleotides agree with TRBD2. This TCR was recovered from a human donor in good health (CMV status not recorded). Some clones in this sample may be carry-over from other donors' samples. The sequenced sample consisted of PBMCs. CDR3 region: CASSFRTSGRGTGELFF. The CDR3 bases are TGTGCCAGCAGTTTTAGGACTAGCGGGAGGGGGACCGGGGAGCTGTTTTTT.